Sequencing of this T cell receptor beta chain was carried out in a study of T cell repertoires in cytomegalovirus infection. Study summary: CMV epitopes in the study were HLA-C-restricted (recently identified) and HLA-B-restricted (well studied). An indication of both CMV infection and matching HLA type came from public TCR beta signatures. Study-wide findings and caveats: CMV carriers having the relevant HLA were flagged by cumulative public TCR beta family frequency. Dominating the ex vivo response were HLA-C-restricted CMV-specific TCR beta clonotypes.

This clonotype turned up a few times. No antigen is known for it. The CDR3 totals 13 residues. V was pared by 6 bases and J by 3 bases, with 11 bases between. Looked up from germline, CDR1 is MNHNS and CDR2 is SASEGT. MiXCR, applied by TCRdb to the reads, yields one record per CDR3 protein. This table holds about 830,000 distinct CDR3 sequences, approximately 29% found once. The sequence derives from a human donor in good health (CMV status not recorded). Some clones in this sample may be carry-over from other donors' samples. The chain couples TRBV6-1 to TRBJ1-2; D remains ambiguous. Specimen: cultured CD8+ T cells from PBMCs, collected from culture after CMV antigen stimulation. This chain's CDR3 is CASRGPPDYGYTF. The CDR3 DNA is TGTGCCAGCAGGGGCCCCCCGGACTATGGCTACACCTTC.